This T cell receptor (beta chain) emerged from a study of patients and donors after allogeneic stem cell transplantation. MiXCR, applied by TCRdb to the RT-PCR reads, yields one record per CDR3 protein. The sample has approximately 170,000 distinct CDR3 sequences, 30% seen once. V lost 2 bases and J lost 7, with 6 bases in between. This CDR3 has 13 residues. The clonotype was recovered from a human donor who was either an allogeneic HSCT recipient or a stem cell or donor lymphocyte infusion donor (not recorded which). It is not recorded whose cells these are; they may come from a transplant donor. The chain recombines TRBV12-3 or TRBV12-4 with TRBJ1-6; D is unresolved. The sequenced sample was blood, either unsorted or a sorted T cell fraction (not recorded which). The DNA of the CDR3 is TGTGCCAGCAGTTTATTTCTCAATTCACCCCTCCACTTT. It specifies CASSLFLNSPLHF.